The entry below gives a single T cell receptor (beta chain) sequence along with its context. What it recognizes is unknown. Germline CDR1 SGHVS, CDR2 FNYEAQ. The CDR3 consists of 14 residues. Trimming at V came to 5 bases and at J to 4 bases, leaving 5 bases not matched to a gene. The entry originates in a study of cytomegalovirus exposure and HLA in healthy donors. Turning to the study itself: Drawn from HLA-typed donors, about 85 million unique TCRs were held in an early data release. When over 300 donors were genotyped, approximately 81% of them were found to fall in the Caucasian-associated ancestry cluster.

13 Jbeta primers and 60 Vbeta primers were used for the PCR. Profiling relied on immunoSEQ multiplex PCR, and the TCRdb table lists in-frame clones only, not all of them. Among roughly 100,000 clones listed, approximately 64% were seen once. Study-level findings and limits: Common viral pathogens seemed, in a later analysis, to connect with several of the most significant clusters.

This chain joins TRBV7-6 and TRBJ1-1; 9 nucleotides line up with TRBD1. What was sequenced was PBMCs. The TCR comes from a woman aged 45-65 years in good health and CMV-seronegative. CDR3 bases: TGTGCCAGCAGCCCACAGGGGGCTCTCACTGAAGCTTTCTTT. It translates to CASSPQGALTEAFF.